This entry lists 16 T cell receptor beta chains sequenced from one sample in a study of blood T cell repertoires in COVID-19. Produced via immunoSEQ multiplex PCR; TCRdb's table is partial and in-frame only. Of about 290,000 clones detected, 85% to 90% appear once; the ten largest clones hold around 4.4%. Specimen: peripheral blood. The receptors here all came from a man aged 35-49 years with acute or convalescent COVID-19.

CDR3 DNA sequence: TGTGCCAGCAGCTTAGACAGGGGGCTCAATCAGCCCCAGCATTTT. Protein product: CASSLDRGLNQPQHF. This chain joins TRBV7-8 and TRBJ1-5; TRBD1 agrees at 9 bases. The CDR3 totals 15 residues. Germline V gene sequence: CDR1 SGHVS, CDR2 FQNEAQ. J gave up 3 bases and V 1 base, and 1 base lay outside the gene matches.

The V and J genes are TRBV29-1 and TRBJ2-7; tentatively, D is TRBD1 (6 bases). The CDR3 extends over 14 amino acids. With 4 bases removed from V and 0 bases from J, the gap between germline ends came to 13 bases. CDR1 SQVTM and CDR2 ANQGSEA come from the germline V gene. The CDR3: CSVVPGHSSYEQYF. The CDR3 coding sequence is TGCAGCGTTGTCCCGGGACACAGCTCCTACGAGCAGTACTTC.

This chain joins TRBV19 and TRBJ2-7, with D possibly TRBD2 on 5 matching bases. This CDR3 contains 13 residues. Germline-derived CDR1 and CDR2 are LNHDA and SQIVND (reference sequence). Deletions cut 8 bases from V and 0 bases from J, with 11 bases between. The CDR3 reads CASADLVSYEQYF. For the CDR3, the DNA is TGTGCCAGTGCGGACTTGGTCTCCTACGAGCAGTACTTC.

The chain is built from TRBV11-2 and TRBJ1-4; D is perhaps TRBD1 (5 bases). Deletions cut 5 bases from V and 6 bases from J, with 16 bases between. Germline V gene lookup returns CDR1 SGHAT and CDR2 FQNNGV. CDR3 length: 15 amino acids. As DNA, the CDR3 is TGTGCCAGCAGCCATTCTACGGGGGTTCATGAAAAACTGTTTTTT. Amino acid sequence: CASSHSTGVHEKLFF. The full variable domain, with the rest looked up from reference TRBV11-2 and TRBJ1-4, is EAGVAQSPRYKIIEKRQSVAFWCNPISGHATLYWYQQILGQGPKLLIQFQNNGVVDDSQLPKDRFSAERLKGVDSTLKIQPAKLEDSAVYLCASSHSTGVHEKLFFGSGTQLSVL.

V usage is TRBV9 and J usage is TRBJ2-1; D is perhaps TRBD1 (6 bases). Deletions cut 0 bases from V and 6 bases from J, with 10 bases between. This CDR3 contains 14 residues. CDR1 and CDR2 from the germline V gene are SGDLS and YYNGEE. The CDR3 DNA is TGTGCCAGCAGCGTAGTTGGGGGCCCCAATGAGCAGTTCTTC. Its protein product is CASSVVGGPNEQFF.

The V call is TRBV6-6, the J call TRBJ2-1; D remains ambiguous. V dropped 2 bases and J dropped 8 bases, with 10 bases sitting between them. CDR1 is MNHNY, CDR2 SVGAGI, per germline (reference sequence). This CDR3 is 13 amino acids long. The CDR3 loop reads CASSYGSQDEQFF. Written as DNA, the CDR3 is TGTGCCAGCAGTTACGGCAGCCAGGATGAGCAGTTCTTC.

This chain links TRBV7-3 with TRBJ2-2; D unresolved. Trimming shortened V by 1 base and J by 5 bases, and 8 bases separated the two germline ends. In germline, CDR1 is SGHTA, CDR2 FQGTGA. The CDR3 loop spans 14 amino acids. The CDR3 coding sequence is TGTGCCAGCAGCTTAAGCACCAGGACCGGGGAGCTGTTTTTT. Its translation: CASSLSTRTGELFF.

The V call is TRBV7-6, the J call TRBJ2-1, with 8 bases identical to TRBD1. Trimming at V came to 1 base and at J to 9 bases, leaving 5 bases not matched to a gene. The CDR3 runs to 14 residues. Germline V gene sequence: CDR1 SGHVS, CDR2 FNYEAQ. CDR3 bases: TGTGCCAGCAGCTTAGTAGTCAGGGGGCGTGAGCAGTTCTTC. This sequence encodes CASSLVVRGREQFF.

This chain uses TRBV9 with TRBJ2-1; 8 positions match TRBD2. CDR1 and CDR2 (germline): SGDLS, YYNGEE. With V trimmed by 4 bases and J by 2 bases, 5 bases remained unmatched. The CDR3 consists of 15 residues. The DNA for the CDR3 is TGTGCCAGCAGCCTCGGGACTAGTCCCTACAATGAGCAGTTCTTC. Translating it yields CASSLGTSPYNEQFF.

V is TRBV27 and J is TRBJ1-2; TRBD1 is a possible D gene (6 bases). Germline assignment: CDR1 MNHEY and CDR2 SMNVEV (reference sequence). This CDR3 is 17 amino acids long. V was clipped by 3 bases and J by 4 bases, with 21 bases between them. CDR3 DNA sequence: TGTGCCAGCAGTTTCCTAGCTACAGTAGGGGGTGGCTATGGCTACACCTTC. This codes for CASSFLATVGGGYGYTF.

The rearrangement joins TRBV7-8 to TRBJ2-3; weak D call: TRBD1 (6 bases). CDR3 length: 14 amino acids. CDR1 and CDR2 (germline): SGHVS, FQNEAQ. Trimming left V 8 bases short and J 3 bases short, with 15 bases between. The chain's CDR3 is CASGGRGQTDTQYF. In DNA, the CDR3 is TGTGCCAGCGGAGGCAGGGGCCAAACAGATACGCAGTATTTT.

This chain joins TRBV14 and TRBJ1-1, with TRBD1 identical over 9 bases. With 6 bases clipped from V and 4 bases from J, the junction kept 9 bases outside the gene matches. There are 15 residues in the CDR3. Germline V gene sequence: CDR1 SGHDN, CDR2 FVKESK. The CDR3, as DNA: TGTGCCAGCAGACGAACAGGGGGCGCGGGCACTGAAGCTTTCTTT. The encoded protein is CASRRTGGAGTEAFF. The variable domain in full, with the rest retrieved from reference TRBV14 and TRBJ1-1, is EAGVTQFPSHSVIEKGQTVTLRCDPISGHDNLYWYRRVMGKEIKFLLHFVKESKQDESGMPNNRFLAERTGGTYSTLKVQPAELEDSGVYFCASRRTGGAGTEAFFGQGTRLTVV.

Only one count was recorded for this clone. The V gene is TRBV5-1, the J gene TRBJ1-1; D uncertain. The length of the CDR3 is 12 residues. The germline V and J ends were trimmed by 4 bases and 7 bases, with 11 bases remaining between them. Germline V lookup: CDR1 SGHRS, CDR2 YFSETQ. The CDR3: CASSLARGEAFF. In nucleotides, the CDR3 is TGCGCCAGCAGCCTGGCCCGGGGTGAAGCTTTCTTT. Full variable domain (outside the CDR3, taken from reference TRBV5-1 and TRBJ1-1): KAGVTQTPRYLIKTRGQQVTLSCSPISGHRSVSWYQQTPGQGLQFLFEYFSETQRNKGNFPGRFSGRQFSNSRSEMNVSTLELGDSALYLCASSLARGEAFFGQGTRLTVV.

This clone has just a few counts. The chain links TRBV10-2 to TRBJ2-7, with D tentatively TRBD2 (6 bases). The V and J ends lost 4 bases and 4 bases respectively, with 11 bases between them. This CDR3 is 13 amino acids long. Per germline, CDR1 WSHSY and CDR2 SAAADI. The CDR3 DNA reads as TGCGCCAGCAGTGTAATCGCGGGGTACGAGCAGTACTTC. Protein product: CASSVIAGYEQYF.

The chain couples TRBV5-1 to TRBJ2-3; no firm D call. Germline V gene lookup returns CDR1 SGHRS and CDR2 YFSETQ. Deletions cut 2 bases from V and 0 bases from J, with 10 bases between. There are 15 residues in the CDR3. The DNA of the CDR3 is TGCGCCAGCAGCTTACTTCCCCTTAGCACAGATACGCAGTATTTT. Translated: CASSLLPLSTDTQYF.

The chain employs TRBV7-3 and TRBJ2-1; 7 nucleotides agree with TRBD2. With 3 bases clipped from V and 6 bases from J, the junction kept 5 bases outside the gene matches. The CDR3 extends over 14 amino acids. Germline CDR1 is SGHTA and CDR2 is FQGTGA. The CDR3 sequence is CASSLQGGSNEQFF. The CDR3 nucleotides read TGTGCCAGCAGCTTGCAGGGAGGGTCCAATGAGCAGTTCTTC.